This TCR beta chain was recovered during a study of Graves' ophthalmopathy and Graves' hyperthyroidism. The diagnosis was founded upon clinical symptoms, serum thyroxine, TRAb, thyroid ultrasound and orbital computed tomography. Beta-chain TCR CDR3 regions were amplified from RNA transcripts. Amplification began with first-round RT-PCR using HTBI primers, then second-round multiplex PCR was performed. MiXCR, applied by TCRdb to the multiplex PCR reads, yields one record per CDR3 protein. The sample consists of a few hundred thousand distinct CDR3 sequences, around 19% of them appearing once. This clonotype was counted many times. The clonotype comes from a woman in her late teens or twenties with Graves' ophthalmopathy. Sequencing used peripheral blood.

CDR3 DNA: TGTGCCAGCAGTTCTACCGCCCGATATCAGCCCCAGCATTTT. Translated, it gives CASSSTARYQPQHF. The rearrangement joins TRBV6-2 or TRBV6-3 to TRBJ1-5; D unresolved. CDR3 length: 14 amino acids. Trimming left V 4 bases short and J 5 bases short, with 12 bases between. The germline gives CDR1 MNHEY, CDR2 SVGEGT.